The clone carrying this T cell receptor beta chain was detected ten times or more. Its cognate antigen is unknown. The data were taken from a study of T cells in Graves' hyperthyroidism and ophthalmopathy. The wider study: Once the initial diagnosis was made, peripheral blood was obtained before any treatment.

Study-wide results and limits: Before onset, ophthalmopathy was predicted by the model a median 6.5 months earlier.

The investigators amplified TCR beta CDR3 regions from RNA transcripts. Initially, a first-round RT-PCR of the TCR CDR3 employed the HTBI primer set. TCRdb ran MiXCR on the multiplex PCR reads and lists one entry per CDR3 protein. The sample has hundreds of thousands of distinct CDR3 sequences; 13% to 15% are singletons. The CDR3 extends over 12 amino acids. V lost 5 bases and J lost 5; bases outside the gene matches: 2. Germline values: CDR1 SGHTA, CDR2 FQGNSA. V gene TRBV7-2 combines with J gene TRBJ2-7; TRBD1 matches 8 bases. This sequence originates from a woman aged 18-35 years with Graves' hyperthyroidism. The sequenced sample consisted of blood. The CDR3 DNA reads TGTGCCAGCAGCGTGGACAGGGACGAGCAGTACTTC. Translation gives CASSVDRDEQYF.